This T cell receptor (beta chain) was retrieved from a study of blood T cells in healthy people across ages. Study-wide points: Diversity estimates drawn from one million T cells were deemed underestimates. Naive CD4+ cell counts and diversity both ran higher in long-lived than in aged donors.

The sample holds a few counts of this clonotype. What it binds is not known. No fewer than 5.5 micrograms of total RNA were isolated from every sample. The CDR3 loop spans 12 amino acids. The germline V gene encodes CDR1 DFQATT and CDR2 SNEGSKA (reference sequence). Trimming removed 6 bases from V and 2 bases from J, with 11 bases in between. A J-beta primer mix and a sample-barcoded 5' primer were used in a second PCR of roughly 6 to 11 cycles. A single record per CDR3 protein comes from TCRdb applying MiXCR to the 5' RACE reads. The table lists about 1,400,000 distinct CDR3 sequences, approximately 59% of them singletons.

The chain carries TRBV20-1 and TRBJ2-7, with a possible D match to TRBD1 (6 bases). The origin of this receptor is a young man in good health. Sequencing was performed on blood. CDR3 sequence: CSAIGQTYEQYF. Here the CDR3 DNA reads TGCAGTGCCATTGGACAGACCTACGAGCAGTACTTC.